These T cell receptor beta chains were read from a single sample in a study of cytotoxic CD8 clonotypes in ibrutinib-treated CLL. Data came from immunoSEQ multiplex PCR; TCRdb stores just in-frame clones and leaves some out. The table has about 310,000 clones, roughly 80% seen once. The material was PBMCs, obtained before ibrutinib treatment. These receptors were obtained from a human donor with chronic lymphocytic leukemia. Each CDR3 is given with its conserved first and last residue. The D gene is left open where the match is weak. A row's size may be missing; if present it is once, few, many or a size class.

CDR3 protein: CASSLVGGNYGYTF
CDR3 DNA: TGTGCCAGCAGCTTGGTGGGGGGGAACTATGGCTACACCTTC
clone size: -
D gene: -
J gene: TRBJ1-2
V gene: TRBV5-6

CDR3 protein: CASSQDWAGTVYEQYF
CDR3 DNA: TGTGCCAGCAGCCAAGATTGGGCAGGGACAGTCTACGAGCAGTACTTC
clone size: -
D gene: TRBD1
J gene: TRBJ2-7
V gene: TRBV4-2

CDR3 protein: CASRTGSFYGYTF
CDR3 DNA: TGTGCCAGCAGGACAGGGTCGTTCTATGGCTACACCTTC
clone size: -
D gene: TRBD1
J gene: TRBJ1-2
V gene: TRBV2

CDR3 protein: CASTNGLDSSYEQYF
CDR3 DNA: TGTGCCAGCACCAACGGACTCGACAGCTCCTACGAGCAGTACTTC
clone size: -
D gene: -
J gene: TRBJ2-7
V gene: TRBV7-9

CDR3 protein: CASSEWQNTEAFF
CDR3 DNA: TGTGCCAGCAGTGAGTGGCAGAACACTGAAGCTTTCTTT
clone size: -
D gene: -
J gene: TRBJ1-1
V gene: TRBV5-4

CDR3 protein: CASSYKGLYEQYF
CDR3 DNA: TGTGCCAGCAGTTACAAAGGATTGTACGAGCAGTACTTC
clone size: -
D gene: -
J gene: TRBJ2-7
V gene: TRBV6-6

CDR3 protein: CASSMGQSSSGYGYTF
CDR3 DNA: TGTGCCAGTAGTATGGGACAATCCTCTTCGGGCTATGGCTACACCTTC
clone size: -
D gene: -
J gene: TRBJ1-2
V gene: TRBV19

CDR3 protein: CAWTPGYHLGQPQHF
CDR3 DNA: TGTGCCTGGACCCCGGGATACCATTTAGGTCAGCCCCAGCATTTT
clone size: few
D gene: -
J gene: TRBJ1-5
V gene: TRBV30

CDR3 protein: CASSLRTGHYNEQFF
CDR3 DNA: TGTGCCAGCTCCCTCCGGACAGGACACTACAATGAGCAGTTCTTC
clone size: -
D gene: TRBD1
J gene: TRBJ2-1
V gene: TRBV11-3

CDR3 protein: CSGGKSGANTEAFF
CDR3 DNA: TGCAGCGGGGGGAAGTCGGGAGCAAATACTGAAGCTTTCTTT
clone size: -
D gene: -
J gene: TRBJ1-1
V gene: TRBV29-1

CDR3 protein: CASGLPTGTGAEQYF
CDR3 DNA: TGTGCTAGTGGTCTACCAACCGGGACAGGAGCCGAGCAGTACTTC
clone size: few
D gene: TRBD1
J gene: TRBJ2-7
V gene: TRBV12-5

CDR3 protein: CASSLARRAHSAGNTIYF
CDR3 DNA: TGTGCCAGCAGCTTAGCGAGGCGGGCCCACTCCGCTGGAAACACCATATATTTT
clone size: -
D gene: -
J gene: TRBJ1-3
V gene: TRBV7-7

CDR3 protein: CASSGAGMNTEAFF
CDR3 DNA: TGTGCCAGCAGTGGAGCGGGGATGAACACTGAAGCTTTCTTT
clone size: -
D gene: -
J gene: TRBJ1-1
V gene: TRBV25-1

CDR3 protein: CASSQGQGSEKLFF
CDR3 DNA: TGCGCCAGCAGCCAGGGACAGGGTAGTGAAAAACTGTTTTTT
clone size: -
D gene: TRBD1
J gene: TRBJ1-4
V gene: TRBV5-1

CDR3 protein: CASSSKTSTDTQYF
CDR3 DNA: TGTGCCAGCAGCTCCAAAACTAGCACAGATACGCAGTATTTT
clone size: -
D gene: -
J gene: TRBJ2-3
V gene: TRBV6-1

CDR3 protein: CASSYSAGNTEAFF
CDR3 DNA: TGTGCCAGCAGTTACTCAGCAGGGAACACTGAAGCTTTCTTT
clone size: -
D gene: -
J gene: TRBJ1-1
V gene: TRBV6-5

CDR3 protein: CASSIDHSDWRYGYTF
CDR3 DNA: TGTGCCAGTAGTATAGATCACAGCGATTGGAGATATGGCTACACCTTC
clone size: -
D gene: -
J gene: TRBJ1-2
V gene: TRBV19

CDR3 protein: CASSPYSGTYNEQFF
CDR3 DNA: TGTGCCAGCAGCCCTTATAGCGGAACCTACAATGAGCAGTTCTTC
clone size: -
D gene: -
J gene: TRBJ2-1
V gene: TRBV7-2

CDR3 protein: CASSQGQNSFGGYTF
CDR3 DNA: TGCGCCAGCAGCCAAGGACAGAACTCCTTCGGGGGCTACACCTTC
clone size: few
D gene: -
J gene: TRBJ1-2
V gene: TRBV4-3

CDR3 protein: CASSLVVLAGGGDTQYF
CDR3 DNA: TGTGCCAGCAGCTTAGTAGTCTTAGCGGGAGGTGGAGATACGCAGTATTTT
clone size: -
D gene: TRBD2
J gene: TRBJ2-3
V gene: TRBV7-2

CDR3 protein: CASNQGQGAWGYTF
CDR3 DNA: TGTGCCAGCAACCAGGGGCAGGGGGCGTGGGGCTACACCTTC
clone size: -
D gene: TRBD1
J gene: TRBJ1-2
V gene: TRBV9

CDR3 protein: CASSYNHRGLNTEAFF
CDR3 DNA: TGTGCCAGCAGCTACAACCATAGGGGGCTAAACACTGAAGCTTTCTTT
clone size: -
D gene: TRBD1
J gene: TRBJ1-1
V gene: TRBV7-6

CDR3 protein: CASSLQGGSTDTQYF
CDR3 DNA: TGTGCCAGCAGTTTGCAGGGAGGGTCCACAGATACGCAGTATTTT
clone size: -
D gene: TRBD2
J gene: TRBJ2-3
V gene: TRBV28

CDR3 protein: CASSFRISRDTEAFF
CDR3 DNA: TGTGCCAGCAGCTTTAGGATTTCTCGGGACACTGAAGCTTTCTTT
clone size: -
D gene: -
J gene: TRBJ1-1
V gene: TRBV5-8

CDR3 protein: CAWSGGEPGRYEQYF
CDR3 DNA: TGTGCCTGGAGTGGGGGGGAGCCGGGCCGCTACGAGCAGTACTTC
clone size: once
D gene: -
J gene: TRBJ2-7
V gene: TRBV30

CDR3 protein: CASSSYIVLQFF
CDR3 DNA: TGTGCCAGCAGCTCGTACATAGTCTTGCAGTTCTTC
clone size: -
D gene: -
J gene: TRBJ2-1
V gene: TRBV7-2

CDR3 protein: CASSLQTTYNEQFF
CDR3 DNA: TGTGCCAGCAGCTTACAGACTACTTACAATGAGCAGTTCTTC
clone size: -
D gene: -
J gene: TRBJ2-1
V gene: TRBV2

CDR3 protein: CASSNIAGGGSSTDTQYF
CDR3 DNA: TGTGCCAGCAGCAACATAGCGGGAGGCGGTTCTAGCACAGATACGCAGTATTTT
clone size: -
D gene: TRBD2
J gene: TRBJ2-3
V gene: TRBV4-2

CDR3 protein: CASSERASNPGNTIYF
CDR3 DNA: TGCGCCAGCAGTGAGAGAGCCTCCAACCCTGGAAACACCATATATTTT
clone size: -
D gene: -
J gene: TRBJ1-3
V gene: TRBV10-1

CDR3 protein: CASRGTGETQYF
CDR3 DNA: TGTGCCAGCAGGGGGACAGGGGAGACCCAGTACTTC
clone size: -
D gene: TRBD1
J gene: TRBJ2-5
V gene: TRBV6-6

CDR3 protein: CAWSVGFGRVPGLARMLSYEQYF
CDR3 DNA: TGTGCCTGGAGTGTGGGTTTCGGGAGGGTACCGGGACTAGCGAGGATGTTGTCCTACGAGCAGTACTTC
clone size: -
D gene: TRBD2
J gene: TRBJ2-7
V gene: TRBV30

CDR3 protein: CASSLVVGLGSGITYRNEQYF
CDR3 DNA: TGCGCCAGCAGCTTGGTGGTGGGGCTTGGCAGCGGGATCACCTATAGGAACGAGCAGTACTTC
clone size: -
D gene: TRBD2
J gene: TRBJ2-7
V gene: TRBV5-1

CDR3 protein: CASSSTSGKLGDEQFF
CDR3 DNA: TGTGCCAGCAGCTCGACTAGCGGGAAATTGGGCGATGAGCAGTTCTTC
clone size: -
D gene: TRBD2
J gene: TRBJ2-1
V gene: TRBV7-9

CDR3 protein: CAPDGTNTGELFF
CDR3 DNA: TGTGCCCCCGACGGGACGAACACCGGGGAGCTGTTTTTT
clone size: -
D gene: -
J gene: TRBJ2-2
V gene: TRBV7-9

CDR3 protein: CSVEELAGGSYEQYF
CDR3 DNA: TGCAGCGTTGAAGAGCTAGCGGGAGGGAGCTACGAGCAGTACTTC
clone size: -
D gene: TRBD2
J gene: TRBJ2-7
V gene: TRBV29-1

CDR3 protein: CASSPTGPKDTEAFF
CDR3 DNA: TGTGCCAGCTCACCAACGGGACCTAAGGACACTGAAGCTTTCTTT
clone size: -
D gene: -
J gene: TRBJ1-1
V gene: TRBV18

CDR3 protein: CASSQWREGYEQYF
CDR3 DNA: TGCGCCAGCAGCCAATGGAGGGAGGGGTACGAGCAGTACTTC
clone size: few
D gene: TRBD2
J gene: TRBJ2-7
V gene: TRBV4-3

CDR3 protein: CSVEAGANTGELFF
CDR3 DNA: TGCAGCGTTGAGGCAGGGGCGAACACCGGGGAGCTGTTTTTT
clone size: -
D gene: -
J gene: TRBJ2-2
V gene: TRBV29-1

CDR3 protein: CASSAGTGYSPLHF
CDR3 DNA: TGTGCCAGCAGCGCAGGGACAGGGTATTCACCCCTCCACTTT
clone size: -
D gene: TRBD1
J gene: TRBJ1-6
V gene: TRBV9

CDR3 protein: CAISELTGGHEQYF
CDR3 DNA: TGTGCCATCAGTGAGCTGACAGGGGGTCACGAGCAGTACTTC
clone size: -
D gene: TRBD1
J gene: TRBJ2-7
V gene: TRBV10-3

CDR3 protein: CASRLTSGSESYNEQFF
CDR3 DNA: TGTGCCAGCAGGTTAACTAGCGGGAGCGAGTCCTACAATGAGCAGTTCTTC
clone size: -
D gene: TRBD2
J gene: TRBJ2-1
V gene: TRBV7-2

CDR3 protein: CASSHGLAVVNTGELFF
CDR3 DNA: TGTGCCAGCAGCCACGGACTAGCGGTCGTGAACACCGGGGAGCTGTTTTTT
clone size: -
D gene: TRBD2
J gene: TRBJ2-2
V gene: TRBV5-4

CDR3 protein: CASRSRQGAYEQYF
CDR3 DNA: TGTGCCAGCAGATCCCGACAGGGGGCCTACGAGCAGTACTTC
clone size: few
D gene: TRBD1
J gene: TRBJ2-7
V gene: TRBV7-2

CDR3 protein: CASSWTTATEAFF
CDR3 DNA: TGCGCCAGCAGCTGGACGACAGCTACTGAAGCTTTCTTT
clone size: once
D gene: -
J gene: TRBJ1-1
V gene: TRBV5-1

CDR3 protein: CAWSSHSVDEQFF
CDR3 DNA: TGTGCCTGGAGTTCGCATTCGGTCGATGAGCAGTTCTTC
clone size: -
D gene: -
J gene: TRBJ2-1
V gene: TRBV30